This record looks at one TCR beta chain sequence and its context. The antigen is unknown. Libraries were prepared by immunoSEQ multiplex PCR; TCRdb keeps only in-frame clonotypes and omits some of them. The data show 260,000 or so clones, approximately 90% seen once. The data belong to a study of cytomegalovirus exposure and HLA in healthy donors. Germline CDR1 SNHLY, CDR2 FYNNEI. CDR3 length: 13 amino acids. V gave up 4 bases and J gave up 0 bases, with 6 bases separating them. Study-wide results and limits: Most TCRs appeared rarely, but some public TCRs recurred in many donors. Through in vitro validation, three CMV-associated chains were shown to be specific for CMV antigens. In a later analysis, first-cohort TCR clusters were found to tend to co-occur in the roughly 120 validation repertoires.

The TCR was taken from a woman aged 18-29 years in good health and CMV-seronegative. The rearrangement links TRBV2 to TRBJ2-5; D uncertain. The source material was PBMCs. CDR3 nucleotide sequence: TGTGCCAGCAGTGTTTTAAACCAAGAGACCCAGTACTTC. Protein sequence: CASSVLNQETQYF. The full variable domain, in which reference TRBV2 and TRBJ2-5 provide the parts outside the CDR3, is EPEVTQTPSHQVTQMGQEVILRCVPISNHLYFYWYRQILGQKVEFLVSFYNNEISEKSEIFDDQFSVERPDGSNFTLKIRSTKLEDSAMYFCASSVLNQETQYFGPGTRLLVL.